The 10 T cell receptor beta chains in this list originate from one sample, sequenced in a study of response to subunit inactivated influenza vaccine. TCRdb re-called the RT-PCR reads with MiXCR, one entry per CDR3 protein. The sample yields 710,000 or so distinct CDR3 sequences, 15% to 19% seen once. Sample: PBMCs from blood, taken 11 to 12 days after vaccination. The receptors were sampled from a man aged 50-60 years who received an inactivated influenza vaccine.

The genes are TRBV6-1 and TRBJ2-4, with D unresolved. V lost 6 bases and J 0 bases, leaving 18 bases between the germline ends. There are 17 residues in the CDR3. CDR1 and CDR2 from the germline V gene are MNHNS and SASEGT. CDR3 bases: TGTGCCAGCAGCCCGGATATGGGTCAAGGAGCCAAAAACATTCAGTACTTC. It translates to CASSPDMGQGAKNIQYF.

Note on this clonotype: A much more abundant neighbour one base away suggests this may be a read error. The chain links TRBV15 to TRBJ2-7; no clear D gene. Germline V lookup: CDR1 LNHNV, CDR2 YYDKDF (reference sequence). The CDR3 totals 13 residues. The V gene lost 4 bases and the J gene lost 4 bases, with 11 bases spanning the gap. The CDR3 sequence: CATSIAWGYEQYF. The CDR3 DNA follows: TGTGCCACCAGCATAGCTTGGGGATACGAGCAGTACTTC.

This clonotype was detected a few times. This rearrangement joins TRBV4-2 to TRBJ2-7; D possibly uses TRBD1 or TRBD2 (5 bases each). The CDR3 extends over 15 amino acids. Per germline, CDR1 LGHNA and CDR2 YNFKEQ. V lost 0 bases, J lost 1 base, and 10 bases lay in between. CDR3 protein: CASSQDPRGSYEQYF. The CDR3 DNA reads as TGTGCCAGCAGCCAAGATCCGAGGGGATCCTACGAGCAGTACTTC.

The chain employs TRBV29-1 and TRBJ2-2; a possible D gene is TRBD2 (5 bases). V was cut by 7 bases and J by 7 bases, with 10 bases left in between. The CDR3 contains 11 residues. Germline CDR1 is SQVTM and CDR2 is ANQGSEA. The CDR3 loop is CSAGGFGELFF. The CDR3 DNA sequence: TGCAGCGCCGGCGGGTTCGGGGAGCTGTTTTTT.

This clonotype was counted a few times. The chain is built from TRBV12-3 or TRBV12-4 and TRBJ2-7; 7 bases are shared with TRBD2. V was pared by 5 bases and J by 0 bases, with 10 bases of the junction left unmatched. The CDR3 consists of 16 residues. The CDR3 DNA sequence: TGTGCCAGCAGTCCCTCCGGGCTAGCGGCCTCCTACGAGCAGTACTTC. Amino acid sequence: CASSPSGLAASYEQYF.

There are a few counts of this clonotype. This chain connects TRBV20-1 to TRBJ2-1; a possible D gene is TRBD2 (6 bases). Trimming cost V 0 bases and J 4 bases, with 13 bases left between them. Germline V gene sequence: CDR1 DFQATT, CDR2 SNEGSKA (reference sequence). This CDR3 spans 15 amino acids. Here the CDR3 DNA reads TGCAGTGCTAGAGATTCGCTAGCGAGATACAATGAGCAGTTCTTC. Residues: CSARDSLARYNEQFF.

This clonotype was picked up many times. The chain links TRBV7-2 to TRBJ2-7, with unresolved D. CDR3 length: 12 residues. Germline V lookup: CDR1 SGHTA, CDR2 FQGNSA. Trimming shortened V by 2 bases and J by 4 bases, and 6 bases separated the two germline ends. The CDR3 nucleotides read TGTGCCAGCAGCTTATTGGATTACGAGCAGTACTTC. It encodes CASSLLDYEQYF.

This clonotype was seen at least ten times. This chain uses TRBV7-2 with TRBJ2-7; the D is unclear. Germline CDR1 is SGHTA and CDR2 is FQGNSA. The CDR3 sequence is 13 residues long. Between the trimmed V and J ends, which lost 1 base and 7 bases, there was a span of 11 bases. CDR3 sequence reads: CASSLGVGIEQYF. The CDR3 coding sequence is TGTGCCAGCAGCTTAGGTGTGGGGATAGAGCAGTACTTC.

The chain combines TRBV15 with TRBJ2-1, with 9 bases matching TRBD1. Trimming took 3 bases from V and 5 from J; bases not matched to a gene: 5. Looked up from germline, CDR1 is LNHNV and CDR2 is YYDKDF (reference sequence). The CDR3 sequence is 15 residues long. The CDR3 DNA reads TGTGCCACCAGCAGGATGACAGGGGGACACAATGAGCAGTTCTTC. Translated: CATSRMTGGHNEQFF.

This chain uses TRBV12-3 or TRBV12-4 with TRBJ1-1, with a possible D match to TRBD1 (6 bases). Trimming removed 4 bases at V and 0 bases at J, with 15 bases between. CDR3 length equals 16 residues. The CDR3 sequence: CASSSRKTGMNTEAFF. The CDR3 DNA reads as TGTGCCAGCAGTTCAAGGAAGACAGGAATGAACACTGAAGCTTTCTTT.